This T cell receptor (beta chain) was documented in a study of post-analysis software for immune sequencing data. With regard to this clonotype: The antigen remains unidentified. The germline gene is not matched at one end of the junction; a read error may be the cause.

Unique-molecular-identifier-tagged TCR beta cDNA libraries were used. Each CDR3 protein is one row after TCRdb ran MiXCR on the PCR reads. This table holds 350,000 to 450,000 distinct CDR3 sequences, around 37% found once. Germline V gene data show CDR1 as SGHRS and CDR2 as YFSETQ. The CDR3 loop spans 13 amino acids. Study findings and constraints: Compared with controls, patients showed significantly lower normalized Chao1 diversity. Comparison of patients with controls showed about 5 TRBV segments more frequent in patients, TRBV5-6, TRBV5-1 and TRBV20-1 among them.

Sequencing was performed on blood. The chain uses TRBV5-1 and TRBJ1-1; D remains unclear. This clonotype was obtained from a girl aged 10 to 17 with multiple sclerosis. The CDR3 DNA is TGCGCCAACAGCTTTGACAAGAACACTGAAGCTTTCTTT. Translation: CANSFDKNTEAFF.